The 31 T cell receptor beta chains listed next were all sequenced from one sample in a study of T cells in narcolepsy. The protocol was immunoSEQ multiplex PCR, while the TCRdb copy is restricted to in-frame clones and leaves out a portion. This sample has about 33,000 clones, with 90% found just once. The specimen sequenced was CD45RA- memory CD4+ T cells from PBMCs. These receptors all stem from a human donor with narcolepsy.

The chain couples TRBV2 to TRBJ2-7; TRBD2 matches 9 bases. CDR3 length: 15 amino acids. Germline V gene sequence: CDR1 SNHLY, CDR2 FYNNEI. J lost 0 bases, V lost 8 bases, and 8 bases had no gene match. The chain's CDR3 is CASSESGGSSYEQYF. Written as DNA, the CDR3 is TGTGCCAGCTCGGAAAGCGGGGGGAGCTCCTACGAGCAGTACTTC. The full variable domain, in which reference TRBV2 and TRBJ2-7 provide the parts outside the CDR3, is EPEVTQTPSHQVTQMGQEVILRCVPISNHLYFYWYRQILGQKVEFLVSFYNNEISEKSEIFDDQFSVERPDGSNFTLKIRSTKLEDSAMYFCASSESGGSSYEQYFGPGTRLTVT.

The chain uses TRBV27 and TRBJ2-6; 10 bases map to TRBD1. V shed 6 bases, J shed 2 bases, and the junction held 7 bases outside the gene matches. CDR3 length equals 17 residues. Germline CDR1 and CDR2: MNHEY and SMNVEV (reference sequence). CDR3 loop: CASRVGQGSPGANVLTF. Here the CDR3 DNA reads TGTGCCAGCAGGGTGGGACAGGGGAGCCCTGGGGCCAACGTCCTGACTTTC.

V is TRBV11-3 and J is TRBJ1-5; possibly TRBD1 for D (5 bases). Germline V gene lookup returns CDR1 SGHNT and CDR2 YENEEA. This CDR3 spans 13 amino acids. V dropped 3 bases and J dropped 5 bases, with 8 bases sitting between them. The CDR3 reads CASSLTEDQPQHF. CDR3 in DNA: TGTGCCAGCAGCTTGACAGAAGATCAGCCCCAGCATTTT.

The V gene is TRBV11-2, the J gene TRBJ2-7; 9 bases map to TRBD1. This CDR3 contains 14 residues. Losses at the gene ends were 5 bases for V and 6 bases for J; bases not matched to a gene: 8. The germline V gene encodes CDR1 SGHAT and CDR2 FQNNGV. This chain's CDR3 is CASSPTDRGSEQYF. The CDR3 DNA is TGTGCCAGCAGCCCCACGGACAGGGGCAGCGAGCAGTACTTC.

This CDR3 is CASSFMVQGASGYTF. DNA of the CDR3: TGTGCCAGCAGCTTTATGGTACAGGGGGCGTCAGGCTACACCTTC. J is TRBJ1-2 and V is TRBV7-2; 9 nucleotides agree with TRBD1. The V gene's germline CDR1 is SGHTA and CDR2 FQGNSA. The CDR3 length is 15 residues. The J segment lost 8 bases and the V segment lost 3 bases, leaving 10 bases of the junction unmatched.

This chain uses TRBV4-1 with TRBJ1-5; the D gene is possibly TRBD1 (5 bases). V lost 0 bases, J lost 7 bases, and 13 bases lay in between. CDR3 length: 15 residues. Germline CDR1 reads MGHRA; CDR2 reads YSYEKL. The CDR3 DNA sequence: TGCGCCAGCAGCCAAGAACAAGATTGGGGGCAGCCCCAGCATTTT. This translates into CASSQEQDWGQPQHF.

The chain employs TRBV19 and TRBJ2-6, with a weak D call TRBD2 (6 bases). Germline V gene sequence: CDR1 LNHDA, CDR2 SQIVND (reference sequence). Trimming took 2 bases from V and 0 from J, leaving 17 bases between them. The CDR3 has 19 residues. CDR3 sequence (DNA): TGTGCCAGTAGTATATTCGGCGGACTACACGCCTCTGGGGCCAACGTCCTGACTTTC. Protein: CASSIFGGLHASGANVLTF.

The rearrangement links TRBV18 to TRBJ1-1; D ambiguous. The germline V gene encodes CDR1 KGHSH and CDR2 LQKENI. V lost 6 bases to trimming and J lost 1 base, with 15 bases between them. This CDR3 is 15 amino acids long. The CDR3: CASSPNPTANTEAFF. CDR3 DNA: TGTGCCAGCTCCCCTAATCCTACTGCGAACACTGAAGCTTTCTTT.

V is TRBV7-2 and J is TRBJ2-1; 8 nucleotides match TRBD2. The CDR3 extends over 12 amino acids. CDR1 is SGHTA and CDR2 is FQGNSA in the germline V gene. V lost 5 bases, J lost 15 bases, and 9 bases stayed unmatched. CDR3 DNA sequence: TGTGCCAGCAGCAAAAGGGGACTAGGTCGGTTCTTC. Translation: CASSKRGLGRFF.

The chain has TRBV6-6 and TRBJ1-1; TRBD1 might be the D (5 bases). V lost 5 bases and J 3 bases, leaving 10 bases between the germline ends. The germline V gene encodes CDR1 MNHNY and CDR2 SVGAGI (reference sequence). CDR3 size: 13 residues. DNA of the CDR3: TGTGCCAGCAGTGGGCAGGGTTACACTGAAGCTTTCTTT. It yields the protein CASSGQGYTEAFF.

This chain links TRBV20-1 with TRBJ2-1; maybe TRBD2 (6 bases). The V gene lost 7 bases and the J gene lost 8 bases, with 12 bases spanning the gap. Germline V lookup: CDR1 DFQATT, CDR2 SNEGSKA (reference sequence). CDR3 size: 11 residues. CDR3 bases: TGCAGTGTGGGGGGAGGAGATGAGCAGTTCTTC. Its translation: CSVGGGDEQFF.

The V gene is TRBV15, the J gene TRBJ2-3; TRBD2 agrees at 10 bases. The V gene end was trimmed by 0 bases and the J gene end by 2 bases; junction bases not matched to a gene: 11. Per germline, CDR1 LNHNV and CDR2 YYDKDF (reference sequence). The CDR3 runs to 19 residues. The CDR3 sequence: CATSREIGTTSGHTDTQYF. The DNA for the CDR3 is TGTGCCACCAGCAGAGAGATCGGAACGACTAGCGGGCACACAGATACGCAGTATTTT.

This chain joins TRBV10-2 and TRBJ2-7; 8 bases are a match to TRBD2. Germline lookup yields CDR1 WSHSY and CDR2 SAAADI. V dropped 6 bases and J dropped 2; count of bases not matched to a gene: 3. The CDR3 extends over 13 amino acids. The CDR3, as DNA: TGCGCCAGCAGGATTAGCGGGGCCTACGAGCAGTACTTC. Translating it yields CASRISGAYEQYF.

This chain links TRBV7-3 with TRBJ2-1; possible D gene TRBD2, 5 bases. This CDR3 region has 16 residues. The germline CDR1 and CDR2 sequences are SGHTA and FQGTGA. Trimming took 1 base from V and 2 from J, leaving 12 bases between them. The CDR3 region has the DNA TGTGCCAGCAGCTTAATTCCGGGGTCCACCTACAATGAGCAGTTCTTC. Translated, it gives CASSLIPGSTYNEQFF.

The chain joins TRBV7-2 to TRBJ2-7; D is perhaps TRBD2 (5 bases). This CDR3 is 12 amino acids long. V lost 5 bases and J 4 bases, leaving 9 bases between the germline ends. Per the germline V gene, CDR1 is SGHTA and CDR2 is FQGNSA. CDR3 in amino acids: CASSPGFYEQYF. CDR3 DNA: TGTGCCAGCAGCCCGGGGTTTTACGAGCAGTACTTC.

The V gene is TRBV5-1, the J gene TRBJ2-7; 8 nucleotides match TRBD2. Trimming at V came to 4 bases and at J to 4 bases, leaving 16 bases not matched to a gene. Germline CDR1 is SGHRS and CDR2 is YFSETQ. The CDR3 covers 17 residues. CDR3 residues: CASSPHISGTSGYEQYF. CDR3 DNA: TGCGCCAGCAGCCCACACATTAGCGGGACCTCCGGATACGAGCAGTACTTC.

The CDR3 is CASSFRTGGTEAFF. In DNA form, the CDR3 reads TGTGCCAGTAGTTTCAGAACAGGGGGGACTGAAGCTTTCTTT. The genes are TRBV19 and TRBJ1-1, with TRBD1 matching over 8 bases. The V gene's germline CDR1 is LNHDA and CDR2 SQIVND (reference sequence). The CDR3 runs to 14 residues. V was pared by 5 bases and J by 5 bases, with 7 bases of the junction left unmatched. Combining the CDR3 with reference TRBV19 and TRBJ1-1 gives the whole variable domain DGGITQSPKYLFRKEGQNVTLSCEQNLNHDAMYWYRQDPGQGLRLIYYSQIVNDFQKGDIAEGYSVSREKKESFPLTVTSAQKNPTAFYLCASSFRTGGTEAFFGQGTRLTVV.

This clone has just a few counts. The V and J genes are TRBV7-9 and TRBJ1-3, with 9 bases aligning to TRBD1. J gave up 15 bases and V 5 bases, and 11 bases lay outside the gene matches. The CDR3 has 13 amino acids. Germline V lookup: CDR1 SEHNR, CDR2 FQNEAQ (reference sequence). This chain's CDR3 is CASSLGQGLVPYF. CDR3 bases: TGTGCCAGCAGCCTCGGACAGGGGTTGGTTCCATATTTT.

The J gene is TRBJ2-7, the V gene TRBV2; D is perhaps TRBD2 (6 bases). V was clipped by 6 bases and J by 7 bases, with 10 bases between them. This CDR3 is 11 amino acids long. Per the germline V gene, CDR1 is SNHLY and CDR2 is FYNNEI. CDR3 sequence (DNA): TGTGCCAGCAGGGGGAGCGGGGAGCAGTACTTC. Translated: CASRGSGEQYF.

This sequence joins TRBV7-3 and TRBJ2-7; D not resolved. The CDR3 runs 14 residues. Germline CDR1 SGHTA, CDR2 FQGTGA. V lost 1 base, J lost 3 bases, and 10 bases lay in between. This chain's CDR3 is CASSLNTGYYEQYF. The CDR3, as DNA: TGTGCCAGCAGCTTAAATACTGGGTACTACGAGCAGTACTTC.

Concerning this clone itself: Other DNA sequences of this sample code for an identical CDR3. The chain employs TRBV11-3 and TRBJ2-7; TRBD2 aligns across 14 bases. This CDR3 comprises 18 residues. In germline, CDR1 is SGHNT, CDR2 YENEEA. Losses at the gene ends were 6 bases for V and 0 bases for J; bases not matched to a gene: 10. CDR3 coding DNA: TGTGCCAGCAGTTACGGACTAGCGGGAGGTGTTCCCTCCTACGAGCAGTACTTC. It yields the protein CASSYGLAGGVPSYEQYF.

This clone came up once. The CDR3 bases are TGTGCCTGGAGTGTACGGGGACAGGGGATCCAAGAGACCCAGTACTTC. Amino acids: CAWSVRGQGIQETQYF. This sequence joins TRBV30 and TRBJ2-5, with 10 nucleotides matching TRBD1. CDR3 length equals 16 residues. Per germline, CDR1 GTSNPN and CDR2 SVGIG (reference sequence). Trimming removed 0 bases from V and 1 base from J; junction bases left unmatched: 5. The variable domain in full, completed from reference TRBV30 and TRBJ2-5, reads SQTIHQWPATLVQPVGSPLSLECTVEGTSNPNLYWYRQAAGRGLQLLFYSVGIGQISSEVPQNLSASRPQDRQFILSSKKLLLSDSGFYLCAWSVRGQGIQETQYFGPGTRLLVL.

The V and J genes are TRBV7-9 and TRBJ1-2, with 12 bases matching TRBD1. The CDR3 extends over 16 amino acids. V was pared by 5 bases and J by 7 bases, with 11 bases of the junction left unmatched. Germline assignment: CDR1 SEHNR and CDR2 FQNEAQ (reference sequence). The CDR3 bases are TGTGCCAGCAGCCCCCACGGGACAGGGGGCGAATTTGGCTACACCTTC. Residues: CASSPHGTGGEFGYTF.

V and J are TRBV5-8 and TRBJ1-1; D may be TRBD1 (6 bases). The V gene lost 6 bases and the J gene lost 11 bases, with 26 bases spanning the gap. The CDR3 is made up of 15 amino acids. Germline V lookup: CDR1 SGHTS, CDR2 YDEGEE. The CDR3 reads CASNLGGSGWRLAFF. CDR3 coding DNA: TGTGCCAGCAACCTCGGGGGCTCTGGTTGGAGGTTGGCTTTCTTT.

This rearrangement joins TRBV7-8 to TRBJ2-1; 8 bases agree with TRBD1. Unmatched junction bases numbered 8, after V lost 3 bases and J lost 7 bases. The CDR3 covers 15 residues. Germline V gene lookup returns CDR1 SGHVS and CDR2 FQNEAQ. The CDR3 protein is CASSFGQGTRNEQFF. In nucleotides, the CDR3 is TGTGCCAGCAGCTTTGGACAGGGAACGAGAAATGAGCAGTTCTTC.

V is TRBV5-1 and J is TRBJ2-3, with 7 positions matching TRBD2. V was clipped by 7 bases and J by 1 base; unmatched bases: 0. Germline V CDR1 and CDR2: SGHRS, YFSETQ. The CDR3 runs 12 residues. The CDR3 reads CASGGGTDTQYF. CDR3 sequence (DNA): TGCGCCAGCGGGGGGGGCACAGATACGCAGTATTTT.

The V gene is TRBV4-1, the J gene TRBJ2-1; D perhaps matches TRBD1 (5 bases). CDR3 size: 16 residues. Trimming left V 1 base short and J 2 bases short, with 12 bases between. Germline CDR1 reads MGHRA; CDR2 reads YSYEKL. The CDR3 DNA reads as TGCGCCAGCAGCCAAGGACTCAGGGTCGCCTACAATGAGCAGTTCTTC. Amino acid sequence: CASSQGLRVAYNEQFF.

This clone was detected once. The genes are TRBV28 and TRBJ1-5, with D uncertain. Per the germline V gene, CDR1 is MDHEN and CDR2 is SYDVKM. The CDR3 extends over 13 amino acids. V was cut by 6 bases and J by 0 bases, with 6 bases left in between. The CDR3 sequence: CASSSNSNQPQHF. The CDR3 DNA reads as TGTGCCAGCAGCTCTAATAGCAATCAGCCCCAGCATTTT.

V gene TRBV2 combines with J gene TRBJ1-2, with TRBD1 matching 9 bases. V lost 7 bases to trimming and J lost 4 bases; unmatched junction nucleotides: 13. The germline CDR1 and CDR2 sequences are SNHLY and FYNNEI. The CDR3 runs 16 residues. The CDR3 DNA reads as TGTGCCAGCACTACTGGACAGGGGAATTCTGCCTATGGCTACACCTTC. This gives the protein CASTTGQGNSAYGYTF.

The chain joins TRBV14 to TRBJ1-6; D not certain. This CDR3 spans 14 amino acids. The V gene's germline CDR1 is SGHDN and CDR2 FVKESK. Trimming pared 1 base from V and 8 bases from J, leaving 9 bases between. CDR3 bases: TGTGCCAGCAGCCAAGGATTGGGATATTCACCCCTCCACTTT. This sequence encodes CASSQGLGYSPLHF. Full variable domain (rest looked up from reference TRBV14 and TRBJ1-6): EAGVTQFPSHSVIEKGQTVTLRCDPISGHDNLYWYRRVMGKEIKFLLHFVKESKQDESGMPNNRFLAERTGGTYSTLKVQPAELEDSGVYFCASSQGLGYSPLHFGNGTRLTVT.

This clone showed up just once. The gene calls are TRBV6-5 and TRBJ1-2; TRBD1 might be the D (6 bases). The ends were cut back, 0 bases at V and 5 bases at J, with 10 bases in the middle. In germline, CDR1 is MNHEY, CDR2 SVGAGI. This CDR3 region has 14 residues. CDR3 nucleotides: TGTGCCAGCAGTTACTCGACACAGGGTTATGGCTACACCTTC. Residues: CASSYSTQGYGYTF.